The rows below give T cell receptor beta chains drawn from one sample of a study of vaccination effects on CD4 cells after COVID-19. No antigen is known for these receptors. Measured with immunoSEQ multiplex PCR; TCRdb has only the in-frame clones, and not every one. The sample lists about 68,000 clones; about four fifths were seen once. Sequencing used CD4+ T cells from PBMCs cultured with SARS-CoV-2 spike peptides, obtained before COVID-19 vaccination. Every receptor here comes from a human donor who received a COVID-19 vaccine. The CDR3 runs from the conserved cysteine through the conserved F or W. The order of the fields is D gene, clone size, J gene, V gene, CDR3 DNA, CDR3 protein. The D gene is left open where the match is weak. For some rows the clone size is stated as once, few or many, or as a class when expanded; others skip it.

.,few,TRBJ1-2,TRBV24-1,TGTGCCACCAGTGATTCCTCGGGAGCTAACTATGGCTACACCTTC,CATSDSSGANYGYTF
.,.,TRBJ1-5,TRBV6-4,TGTGCCAGCATGGGGTGGGAGGGGGGCAATCAGCCCCAGCATTTT,CASMGWEGGNQPQHF
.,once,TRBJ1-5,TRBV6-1,TGTGCCAGCAGTGAAGAGAAGTCAGCTTCCCAGCCCCAGCATTTT,CASSEEKSASQPQHF
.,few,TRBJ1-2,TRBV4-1,TGCGCCAGCAGCCAAGAAGCTGGGCTATTAGGCTACACCTTC,CASSQEAGLLGYTF
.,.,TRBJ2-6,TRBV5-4,TGTGCCAGCACCACGGTGCAGGGGATGGCCGGGGCCAACGTCCTGACTTTC,CASTTVQGMAGANVLTF
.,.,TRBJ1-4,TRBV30,TGTGCCTGGAGCGACAGGAACCCTTTGGAAAAACTGTTTTTT,CAWSDRNPLEKLFF
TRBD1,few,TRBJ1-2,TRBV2,TGTGCCAGCAGTCCTACAGGGGCTGGCTATGGCTACACCTTC,CASSPTGAGYGYTF
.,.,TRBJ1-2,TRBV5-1,TGCGCCAGCAGAGGGGTGCCTAACTATGGCTACACCTTC,CASRGVPNYGYTF
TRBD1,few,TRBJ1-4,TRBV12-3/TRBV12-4,TGTGCCAGCAGGACAGGGTTTGAAAAACTGTTTTTT,CASRTGFEKLFF
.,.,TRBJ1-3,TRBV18,TGTGCCAGCTCACCAGGGACGGTTTCTGGAAACACCATATATTTT,CASSPGTVSGNTIYF
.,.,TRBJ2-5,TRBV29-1,TGCAGCGTTGAACCGATAGAAGAGACCCAGTACTTC,CSVEPIEETQYF
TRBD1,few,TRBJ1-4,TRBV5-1,TGCGCCAGCAGCTTGGCGGGACAGGGACAGTCTAATGAAAAACTGTTTTTT,CASSLAGQGQSNEKLFF
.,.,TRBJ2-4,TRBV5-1,TGCGCCAGCAGCTTGGCGTCCAATCCGGAAAACATTCAGTACTTC,CASSLASNPENIQYF
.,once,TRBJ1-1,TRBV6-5,TGTGCCAGCAGTTACCCCTCGGGAGGGGGTGGCACTGAAGCTTTCTTT,CASSYPSGGGGTEAFF
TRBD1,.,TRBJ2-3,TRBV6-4,TGTGCCAGCAGCGGACAGGGGGTAGGAACAGATACGCAGTATTTT,CASSGQGVGTDTQYF
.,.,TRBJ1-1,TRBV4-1,TGCGCCAGCAGCCAAGATTTGGGCGGGTATGAAGCTTTCTTT,CASSQDLGGYEAFF
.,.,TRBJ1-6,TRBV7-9,TGTGCCAGCAGCTCCCTGGGGTCACCCCTCCACTTT,CASSSLGSPLHF
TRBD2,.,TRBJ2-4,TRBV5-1,TGCGCCAGCAGCTTGGGCCAACGGGCGGGGGGTGTCGAAAACATTCAGTACTTC,CASSLGQRAGGVENIQYF
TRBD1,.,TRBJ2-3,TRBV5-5,TGTGCCAGCAGCTTGGAGGGGGCTCAACCCTCAGATACGCAGTATTTT,CASSLEGAQPSDTQYF
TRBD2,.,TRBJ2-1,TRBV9,TGTGCCAGCAGTGAAGCGGGGGGGTCCTACAATGAGCAGTTCTTC,CASSEAGGSYNEQFF
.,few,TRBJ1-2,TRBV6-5,TGTGCCAGCAGTTCTAGAAACTATGGCTACACCTTC,CASSSRNYGYTF
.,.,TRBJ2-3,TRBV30,TGTGCCTGGAGTGGCCTAGGGGTTTCAGATACGCAGTATTTT,CAWSGLGVSDTQYF
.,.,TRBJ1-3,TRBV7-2,TGTGCCAGCAGCTTAGCGACCGGTGGAAACACCATATATTTT,CASSLATGGNTIYF
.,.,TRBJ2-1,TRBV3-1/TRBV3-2,TGTGCCAGCAGCCAGTTGGGGGGGGCCAGCTATGAGCAGTTCTTC,CASSQLGGASYEQFF
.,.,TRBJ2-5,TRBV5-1,TGCGCCAGCAGCTTGGCGGAGACCCAGTACTTC,CASSLAETQYF
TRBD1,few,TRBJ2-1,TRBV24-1,TGTGCCACCAGTGATTCTACAGGGGGCGTCTCCTACAATGAGCAGTTCTTC,CATSDSTGGVSYNEQFF
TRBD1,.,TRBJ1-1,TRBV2,TGTGCCAGCCGAAACAGGGGCTTCCTGAACACTGAAGCTTTCTTT,CASRNRGFLNTEAFF
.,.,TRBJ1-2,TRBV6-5,TGTGCCAGCAGAACACCATCCTATGGCTACACCTTC,CASRTPSYGYTF
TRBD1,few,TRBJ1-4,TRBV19,TGTGCCACCCTAGGGACAGGGACTAATGAAAAACTGTTTTTT,CATLGTGTNEKLFF
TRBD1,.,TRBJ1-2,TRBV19,TGTGCCAGTAGTATAGATGGACAGGGTTCGGGAGGCTACACCTTC,CASSIDGQGSGGYTF
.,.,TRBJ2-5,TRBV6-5,TGTGCCAGCAGAGGGCGGGCGGGGCGAGAAGAGACCCAGTACTTC,CASRGRAGREETQYF
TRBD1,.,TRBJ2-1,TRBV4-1,TGCGCCAGCAGCCCGACAGGGCTCTCCTACAATGAGCAGTTCTTC,CASSPTGLSYNEQFF
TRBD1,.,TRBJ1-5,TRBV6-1,TGTGCCAGCAGTGAATCTACCGGGACAGGGGGCTATCAGCCCCAGCATTTT,CASSESTGTGGYQPQHF
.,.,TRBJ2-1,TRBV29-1,TGCAGCGTTGAGGCTAGCAGGGGAAGCTACAATGAGCAGTTCTTC,CSVEASRGSYNEQFF
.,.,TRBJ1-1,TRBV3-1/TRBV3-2,TGTGCCAGCAGCCAAGTCGGCCCGGGGGCCGAAGCTTTCTTT,CASSQVGPGAEAFF